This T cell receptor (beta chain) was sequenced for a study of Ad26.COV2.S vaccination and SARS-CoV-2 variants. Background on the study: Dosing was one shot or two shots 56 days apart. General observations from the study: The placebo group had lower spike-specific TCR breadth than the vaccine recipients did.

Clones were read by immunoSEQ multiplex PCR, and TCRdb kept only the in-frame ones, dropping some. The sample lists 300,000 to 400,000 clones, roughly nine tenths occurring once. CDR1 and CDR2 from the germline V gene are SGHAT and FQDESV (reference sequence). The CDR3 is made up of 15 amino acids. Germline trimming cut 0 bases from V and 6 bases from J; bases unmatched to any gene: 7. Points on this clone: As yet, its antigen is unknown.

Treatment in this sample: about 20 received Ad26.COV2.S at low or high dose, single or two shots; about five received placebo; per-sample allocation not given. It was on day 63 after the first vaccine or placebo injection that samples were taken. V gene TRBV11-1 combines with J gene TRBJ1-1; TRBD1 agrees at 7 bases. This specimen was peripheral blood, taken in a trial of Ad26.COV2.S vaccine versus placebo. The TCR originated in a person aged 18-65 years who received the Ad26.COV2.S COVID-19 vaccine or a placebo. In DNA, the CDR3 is TGTGCCAGCAGCTTAGCGCAGGGGGGGCCGTCTGAAGCTTTCTTT. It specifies CASSLAQGGPSEAFF.